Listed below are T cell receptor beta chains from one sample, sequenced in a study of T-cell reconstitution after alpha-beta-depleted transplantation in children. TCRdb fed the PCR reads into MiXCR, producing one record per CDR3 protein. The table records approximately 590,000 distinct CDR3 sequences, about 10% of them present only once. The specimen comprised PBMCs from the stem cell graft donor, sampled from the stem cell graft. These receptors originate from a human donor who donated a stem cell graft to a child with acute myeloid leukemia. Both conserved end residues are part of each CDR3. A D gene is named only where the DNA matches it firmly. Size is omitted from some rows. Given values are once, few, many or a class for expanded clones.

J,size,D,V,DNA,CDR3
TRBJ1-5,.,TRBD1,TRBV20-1,TGCAGTCAAATGCGGGGGACAGGGGATTCGAAATCAGCCCAGCATTTT,CSQMRGTGDSKSAQHF
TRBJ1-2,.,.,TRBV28,TGTGGGGGTGGGGATCCAATCTATGGCTACACCTTC,CGGGDPIYGYTF
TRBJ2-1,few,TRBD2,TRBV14,TGTGCCAGCAGCCAGACACTAGCGGGAGAGCAGTTCTTC,CASSQTLAGEQFF
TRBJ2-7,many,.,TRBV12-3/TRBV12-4,TGTGCCAGCAGTTTAGCGAACAGCTACGAGCAGTACTTC,CASSLANSYEQYF
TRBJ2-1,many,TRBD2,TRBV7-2,TGTGCCAGCAGCTTAGAAGGGACTAGGTCCGTTAGTGAGCAGTTCTTC,CASSLEGTRSVSEQFF
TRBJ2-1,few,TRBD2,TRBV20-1,TGCAGTGCCAGGACTAGCGGGAGTGATGAGCAGTTCTTC,CSARTSGSDEQFF
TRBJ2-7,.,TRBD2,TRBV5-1,TGCGCCAGCAGCGCCCGGGGTAGCGGGGCCTACGAGCAGTACTTC,CASSARGSGAYEQYF
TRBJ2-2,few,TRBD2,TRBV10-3,TGTGCCATCAGTGAGATAGCGGGAGATCCCGGGGAGCTGTTTTTT,CAISEIAGDPGELFF
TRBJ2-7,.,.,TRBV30,TGTGCCTGGAGACAAGCCACCTACGAGCAGTACTTC,CAWRQATYEQYF
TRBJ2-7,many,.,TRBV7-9,TGTGCCAGCAGCTTAGACCCGACGTACGAGCAGTACTTC,CASSLDPTYEQYF
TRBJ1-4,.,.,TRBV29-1,TGCAGCGTTGAATCGGGTTCCGGGGGCGAAAAACTGTTTTTT,CSVESGSGGEKLFF
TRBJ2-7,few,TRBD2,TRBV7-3,TGTGCCAGCAGCCTCCGACCCTTAGCGGGGTCCTACGAGCAGTACTTC,CASSLRPLAGSYEQYF
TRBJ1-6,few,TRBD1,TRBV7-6,TGTGCCAGCAGCGCGGGACAGGGTTATAATTCACCCCTCCACTTT,CASSAGQGYNSPLHF
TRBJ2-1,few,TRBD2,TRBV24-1,TGTGCCACCAGGGCAGCGGGAAGCTCCTACAATGAGCAGTTCTTC,CATRAAGSSYNEQFF
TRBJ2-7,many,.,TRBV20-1,TGCAGTGCTAGTAAACCGGGACTCTCGGATTACGAGCAGTACTTC,CSASKPGLSDYEQYF
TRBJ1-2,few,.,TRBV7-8,TGTGCCAGCAGCCCCGGCAGGGCCTCCTCCTATGGCTACACCTTC,CASSPGRASSYGYTF
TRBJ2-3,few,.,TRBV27,TGTGCCACCCCTCCGCCCGAAGGGTGGATAACGCAGTATTTT,CATPPPEGWITQYF
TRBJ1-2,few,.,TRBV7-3,TGTGCCAGCAGCCCGGTGGCGGCCAGGGAGGAGGTGGGGGAAAACTATGGCTACACCTTC,CASSPVAAREEVGENYGYTF
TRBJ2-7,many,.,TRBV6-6,TGTGCCAGCAGTTATCCCGGGACCTACGAGCAGTACTTC,CASSYPGTYEQYF
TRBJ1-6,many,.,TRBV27,TGTGCCAGCGGTAGCAGGGGAAATTATAATTCACCCCTCCACTTT,CASGSRGNYNSPLHF
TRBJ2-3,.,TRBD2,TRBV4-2,TGTGCCAGCAGCCAAGTGTCAGCGGGGAGGGAGGATACGCAGTATTTT,CASSQVSAGREDTQYF
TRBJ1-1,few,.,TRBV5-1,TGCGCCAGCAGCTTGGGGCAGACTCTGAACACTGAAGCTTTCTTT,CASSLGQTLNTEAFF
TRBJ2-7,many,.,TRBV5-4,TGTGCCAGCAGCTTGTTCGGCAGAGTAAACTACGAGCAGTACTTC,CASSLFGRVNYEQYF
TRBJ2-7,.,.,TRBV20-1,TGCAGTGCCCCCGGGGATGGCGGGAACTACGAGCAGTACTTC,CSAPGDGGNYEQYF
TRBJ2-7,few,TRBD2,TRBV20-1,TGCAGTGCTACCAGACTAGCGGCGTTAACCTACGAGCAGTACTTC,CSATRLAALTYEQYF
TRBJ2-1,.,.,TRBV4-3,TGCGCCAGCAGCCAAGGAACCGTGAATGAGCAGTTCTTC,CASSQGTVNEQFF